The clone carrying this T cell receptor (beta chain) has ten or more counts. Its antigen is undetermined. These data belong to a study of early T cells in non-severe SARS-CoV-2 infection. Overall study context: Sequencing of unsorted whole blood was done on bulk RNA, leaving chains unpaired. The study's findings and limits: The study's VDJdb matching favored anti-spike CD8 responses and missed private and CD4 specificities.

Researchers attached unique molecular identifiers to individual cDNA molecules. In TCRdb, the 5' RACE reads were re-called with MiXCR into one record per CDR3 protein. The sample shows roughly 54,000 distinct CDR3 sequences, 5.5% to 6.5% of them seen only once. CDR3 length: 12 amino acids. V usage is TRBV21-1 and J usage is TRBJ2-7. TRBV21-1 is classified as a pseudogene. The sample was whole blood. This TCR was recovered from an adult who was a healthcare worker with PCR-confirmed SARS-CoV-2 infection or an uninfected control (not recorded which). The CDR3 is CASSSRRYEQYF. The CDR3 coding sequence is TGTGCCAGCAGCAGCCGGAGATACGAGCAGTACTTC.